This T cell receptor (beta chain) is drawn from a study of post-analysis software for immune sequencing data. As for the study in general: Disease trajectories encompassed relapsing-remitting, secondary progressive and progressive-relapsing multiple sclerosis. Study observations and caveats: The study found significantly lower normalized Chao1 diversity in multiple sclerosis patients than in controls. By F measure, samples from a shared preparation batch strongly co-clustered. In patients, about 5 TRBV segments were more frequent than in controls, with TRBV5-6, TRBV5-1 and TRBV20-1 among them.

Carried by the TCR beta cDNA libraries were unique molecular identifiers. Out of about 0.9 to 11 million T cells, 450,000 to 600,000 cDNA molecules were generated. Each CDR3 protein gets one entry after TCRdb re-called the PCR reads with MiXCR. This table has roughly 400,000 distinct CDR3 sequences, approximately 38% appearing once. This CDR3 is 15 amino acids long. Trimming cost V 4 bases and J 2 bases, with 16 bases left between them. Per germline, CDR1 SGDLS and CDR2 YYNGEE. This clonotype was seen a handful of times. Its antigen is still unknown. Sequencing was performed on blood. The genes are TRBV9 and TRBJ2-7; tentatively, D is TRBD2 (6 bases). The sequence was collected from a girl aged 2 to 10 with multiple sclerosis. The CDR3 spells CASSSFGTGTYEQYF. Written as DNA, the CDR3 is TGTGCCAGCAGCTCATTCGGGACTGGAACCTACGAGCAGTACTTC.